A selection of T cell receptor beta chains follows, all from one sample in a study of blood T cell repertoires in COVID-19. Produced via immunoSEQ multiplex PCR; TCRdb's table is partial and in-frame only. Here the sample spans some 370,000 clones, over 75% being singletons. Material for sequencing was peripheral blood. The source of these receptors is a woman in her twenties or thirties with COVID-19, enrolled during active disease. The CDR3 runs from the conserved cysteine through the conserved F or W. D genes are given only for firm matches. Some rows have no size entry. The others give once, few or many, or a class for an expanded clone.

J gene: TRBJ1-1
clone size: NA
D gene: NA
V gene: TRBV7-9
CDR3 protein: CASSLVGRDTEAFF
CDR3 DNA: TGTGCCAGCAGCTTAGTGGGCAGGGACACTGAAGCTTTCTTT

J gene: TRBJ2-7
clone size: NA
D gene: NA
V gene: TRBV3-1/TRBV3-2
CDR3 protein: CASSQAFGQITYF
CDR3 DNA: TGTGCCAGCAGCCAAGCGTTTGGACAGATTACGTACTTC

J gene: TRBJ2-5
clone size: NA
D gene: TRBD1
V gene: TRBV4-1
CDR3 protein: CASSQDPDRKETQYF
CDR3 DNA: TGCGCCAGCAGCCAAGACCCGGACAGGAAAGAGACCCAGTACTTC

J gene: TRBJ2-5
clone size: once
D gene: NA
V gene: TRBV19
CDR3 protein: CASSIMSGQETQYF
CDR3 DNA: TGTGCCAGTAGTATAATGTCCGGCCAAGAGACCCAGTACTTC

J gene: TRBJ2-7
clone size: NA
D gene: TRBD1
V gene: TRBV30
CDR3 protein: CAWSTGGYEQYF
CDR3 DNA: TGTGCCTGGAGTACAGGGGGCTACGAGCAGTACTTC

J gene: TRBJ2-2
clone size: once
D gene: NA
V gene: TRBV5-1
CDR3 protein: CASSLQRARGTGELFF
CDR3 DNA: TGCGCCAGCAGCTTACAGCGGGCCCGGGGCACCGGGGAGCTGTTTTTT

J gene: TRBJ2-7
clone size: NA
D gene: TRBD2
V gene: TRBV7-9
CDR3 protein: CASSRGTSGAYEQYF
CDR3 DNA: TGTGCCAGCAGCCGAGGGACTAGCGGGGCCTACGAGCAGTACTTC

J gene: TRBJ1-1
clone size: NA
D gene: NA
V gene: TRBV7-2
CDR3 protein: CASTETGYTEAFF
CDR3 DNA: TGTGCCAGCACCGAAACAGGGTACACTGAAGCTTTCTTT

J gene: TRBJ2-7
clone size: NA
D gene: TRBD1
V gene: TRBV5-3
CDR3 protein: CARSPRTGGPPIRYEQYF
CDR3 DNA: TGTGCCAGAAGCCCTCGGACAGGTGGACCCCCAATTCGCTACGAGCAGTACTTC

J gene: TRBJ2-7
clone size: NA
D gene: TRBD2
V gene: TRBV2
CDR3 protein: CASSSHLERESYEQYF
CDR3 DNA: TGTGCCAGCAGTTCCCACCTTGAGCGGGAGAGTTACGAGCAGTACTTC

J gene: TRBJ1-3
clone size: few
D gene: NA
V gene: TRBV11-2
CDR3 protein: CASSSRGLGASDTIYF
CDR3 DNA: TGTGCCAGCAGCTCGAGGGGGTTGGGGGCCTCGGACACCATATATTTT

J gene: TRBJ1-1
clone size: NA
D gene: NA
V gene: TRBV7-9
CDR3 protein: CASSFKGVAFF
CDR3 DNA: TGTGCCAGCAGTTTCAAGGGGGTAGCTTTCTTT

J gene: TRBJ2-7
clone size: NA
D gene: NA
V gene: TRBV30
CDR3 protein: CAWSSDRSYEQYF
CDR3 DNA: TGTGCCTGGAGCAGTGACAGATCCTACGAGCAGTACTTC

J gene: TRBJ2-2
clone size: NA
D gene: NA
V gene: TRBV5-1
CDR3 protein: CASSINSGNTGELFF
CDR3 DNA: TGCGCCAGCAGCATCAATAGCGGGAACACCGGGGAGCTGTTTTTT

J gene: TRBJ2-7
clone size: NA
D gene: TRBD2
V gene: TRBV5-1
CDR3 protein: CASRREPHEQYF
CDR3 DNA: TGCGCCAGCAGGCGGGAGCCCCACGAGCAGTACTTC

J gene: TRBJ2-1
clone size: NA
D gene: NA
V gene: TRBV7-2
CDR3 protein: CASSRTRTFYNEQFF
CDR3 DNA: TGTGCCAGCTCCCGGACACGTACCTTCTACAATGAGCAGTTCTTC

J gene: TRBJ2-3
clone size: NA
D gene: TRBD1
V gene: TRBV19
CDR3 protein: CASRRQGAGDTQYF
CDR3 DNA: TGTGCCAGTAGGAGACAGGGGGCTGGGGATACGCAGTATTTT